This passage covers 18 T cell receptor beta chains from one sample sequenced in a study of blood T cell repertoires in COVID-19. Sequencing used immunoSEQ multiplex PCR; TCRdb keeps in-frame clones, though not all of them. The sample yields fewer than 250,000 clones, around 90% seen once. The sequenced sample consisted of peripheral blood. All receptors come from a man aged 55 to 69 with COVID-19, enrolled during active disease.

The rearrangement uses TRBV11-3 and TRBJ2-3; the match to TRBD1 covers 8 bases. V was pared by 5 bases and J by 2 bases, with 12 bases of the junction left unmatched. The CDR3 length is 17 residues. CDR1 and CDR2 from the germline V gene are SGHNT and YENEEA. The DNA for the CDR3 is TGTGCCAGCAGCCCCGGGACAGGTTTTCCGGCCACAGATACGCAGTATTTT. Translating gives CASSPGTGFPATDTQYF.

The chain combines TRBV5-1 with TRBJ1-6, with 9 nucleotides matching TRBD1. The trim removed 5 bases at V and 9 bases at J, leaving 15 bases unmatched. CDR1 is SGHRS, CDR2 YFSETQ, per germline. The CDR3 contains 17 residues. For the CDR3, the DNA is TGCGCCAGCAGTCCCGCCGGCAGGACAGGGGAGGTTTCACCCCTCCACTTT. This sequence encodes CASSPAGRTGEVSPLHF.

The rearrangement uses TRBV10-3 and TRBJ2-2; D is undetermined. V shed 5 bases and J shed 6 bases, with 7 bases lying between them. Germline lookup yields CDR1 ENHRY and CDR2 SYGVKD. This CDR3 has 12 amino acids. The CDR3 protein is CAISPWPGELFF. DNA for the CDR3: TGTGCCATCAGTCCGTGGCCCGGGGAGCTGTTTTTT.

The rearrangement joins TRBV2 to TRBJ1-1; D unresolved. The CDR3 runs to 14 residues. V lost 5 bases, J lost 1 base, and 11 bases lay in between. The germline V gene has CDR1 SNHLY and CDR2 FYNNEI. The CDR3 is CASSPEGGNTEAFF. The CDR3 DNA reads TGTGCCAGCAGTCCCGAGGGAGGGAACACTGAAGCTTTCTTT. The whole variable domain, filled in from reference TRBV2 and TRBJ1-1, reads EPEVTQTPSHQVTQMGQEVILRCVPISNHLYFYWYRQILGQKVEFLVSFYNNEISEKSEIFDDQFSVERPDGSNFTLKIRSTKLEDSAMYFCASSPEGGNTEAFFGQGTRLTVV.

The rearrangement uses TRBV27 and TRBJ2-7; TRBD1 agrees at 8 bases. Germline trimming cut 7 bases from V and 4 bases from J; bases unmatched to any gene: 12. CDR1 and CDR2 (germline): MNHEY, SMNVEV (reference sequence). This CDR3 comprises 15 residues. The CDR3 protein is CASTTGTGREYEQYF. The CDR3 DNA reads as TGTGCCAGCACCACCGGGACAGGACGTGAGTACGAGCAGTACTTC.

This rearrangement joins TRBV29-1 to TRBJ2-1, with D perhaps matching TRBD1 (5 bases). Germline values: CDR1 SQVTM, CDR2 ANQGSEA. The CDR3 length is 15 residues. The V end lost 4 bases, the J end lost 3 bases, and 16 bases lay between the germline ends. CDR3 protein: CSVVPGRAVYNEQFF. The CDR3 coding sequence is TGCAGCGTTGTCCCTGGCAGGGCGGTCTACAATGAGCAGTTCTTC.

This chain joins TRBV28 and TRBJ2-7, with 10 nucleotides matching TRBD1. The V gene end was trimmed by 5 bases and the J gene end by 11 bases; junction bases not matched to a gene: 3. Looked up from germline, CDR1 is MDHEN and CDR2 is SYDVKM. This CDR3 is 11 amino acids long. This CDR3 is CASSQGQGKYF. The DNA for the CDR3 is TGTGCCAGCAGTCAGGGACAGGGGAAGTACTTC. Full variable domain (remainder filled in from reference TRBV28 and TRBJ2-7): DVKVTQSSRYLVKRTGEKVFLECVQDMDHENMFWYRQDPGLGLRLIYFSYDVKMKEKGDIPEGYSVSREKKERFSLILESASTNQTSMYLCASSQGQGKYFGPGTRLTVT.

The chain carries TRBV3-1 (or the pseudogene TRBV3-2) and TRBJ2-1, with 10 nucleotides matching TRBD1. V shed 7 bases and J 8 bases; nucleotides not matched to a gene: 11. CDR3 length: 15 residues. Looked up from germline, CDR1 is LGHDT and CDR2 is YNNKEL (reference sequence). This CDR3 is CASIGTGTGVHEQFF. As DNA, the CDR3 is TGTGCCAGCATCGGGACCGGGACAGGGGTTCATGAGCAGTTCTTC.

This sequence joins TRBV21-1 and TRBJ1-1; TRBD1, the table's D call, lacks a check against the DNA. TRBV21-1 is classified as a pseudogene. The CDR3 is 17 residues long. CDR3 in DNA: TGTGCCAGCAGCAAAGAAGGAGGACAGGCCATGAACACTGAAGCTTTCTTT. Protein sequence: CASSKEGGQAMNTEAFF.

This chain joins TRBV28 and TRBJ1-5, with TRBD1 matching 8 bases. Germline CDR1 is MDHEN and CDR2 is SYDVKM. The J segment lost 4 bases and the V segment lost 5 bases, leaving 4 bases of the junction unmatched. The CDR3 is made up of 14 amino acids. CDR3 sequence: CASSPGDRNQPQHF. CDR3 nucleotides: TGTGCCAGCAGTCCTGGGGACAGGAATCAGCCCCAGCATTTT. The full variable domain, with the rest looked up from reference TRBV28 and TRBJ1-5, is DVKVTQSSRYLVKRTGEKVFLECVQDMDHENMFWYRQDPGLGLRLIYFSYDVKMKEKGDIPEGYSVSREKKERFSLILESASTNQTSMYLCASSPGDRNQPQHFGDGTRLSIL.

This chain links TRBV27 with TRBJ2-7, with 8 bases matching TRBD2. The ends lost 6 bases at V and 3 bases at J; junction bases unmatched: 13. CDR3 length: 16 residues. The germline gives CDR1 MNHEY, CDR2 SMNVEV (reference sequence). The CDR3 sequence is CASRGNGGASVYEQYF. The CDR3 DNA reads as TGTGCCAGCAGGGGGAACGGGGGGGCCTCCGTCTACGAGCAGTACTTC.

CDR3 sequence reads: CASTRGGMNTEAFF. The DNA of the CDR3 is TGTGCCAGCACGAGGGGGGGAATGAACACTGAAGCTTTCTTT. This chain uses TRBV3-1 (or the pseudogene TRBV3-2) with TRBJ1-1, with D possibly matching TRBD1 (6 bases). The CDR3 has 14 amino acids. The V end lost 7 bases, the J end lost 0 bases, and 12 bases lay between the germline ends. In germline, CDR1 is LGHDT, CDR2 YNNKEL (reference sequence).

The rearrangement uses TRBV9 and TRBJ1-4; 7 nucleotides agree with TRBD1. Germline V gene lookup returns CDR1 SGDLS and CDR2 YYNGEE. The CDR3 has 14 residues. V lost 6 bases to trimming and J lost 5 bases; unmatched junction nucleotides: 7. In DNA form, the CDR3 reads TGTGCCAGCAATGAAGGGGGCGCGAATGAAAAACTGTTTTTT. This codes for CASNEGGANEKLFF.

V is TRBV10-1 and J is TRBJ1-4, with D possibly being TRBD1 (6 bases). The V gene's germline CDR1 is WNHNN and CDR2 SYGVQD (reference sequence). This CDR3 has 14 amino acids. V lost 2 bases and J 8 bases, leaving 12 bases between the germline ends. DNA for the CDR3: TGCGCCAGCAGTGAGAGACGGCAGGGGGAAAAACTGTTTTTT. Encoded protein: CASSERRQGEKLFF.

The CDR3 loop is CASSQDRQGLAGELFF. The CDR3 bases are TGCGCCAGCAGCCAAGACCGACAGGGGTTGGCCGGGGAGCTGTTTTTT. The V call is TRBV4-3, the J call TRBJ2-2; 8 bases are a match to TRBD1. CDR1 and CDR2 (germline): LGHNA, YSLEER. CDR3 size: 16 residues. Trimming cost V 0 bases and J 6 bases; bases outside gene matches: 6.

The chain links TRBV9 to TRBJ2-5; 9 nucleotides align to TRBD2. J was trimmed by 2 bases and V by 2 bases; bases with no gene match: 10. The CDR3 is 17 amino acids. The germline CDR1 and CDR2 sequences are SGDLS and YYNGEE. For the CDR3, the DNA is TGTGCCAGCAGCGTGGGGGGAGCGGGAGGCGATCAAGAGACCCAGTACTTC. Amino acid sequence: CASSVGGAGGDQETQYF.

The chain recombines TRBV6-6 with TRBJ1-2, with 7 bases aligning to TRBD1. In germline, CDR1 is MNHNY, CDR2 SVGAGI (reference sequence). V lost 6 bases to trimming and J lost 4 bases; unmatched junction nucleotides: 5. This CDR3 region has 13 residues. The CDR3 nucleotides read TGTGCCAGCAGAGGGACAGCCACCTATGGCTACACCTTC. It specifies CASRGTATYGYTF.

The V and J genes are TRBV19 and TRBJ1-5, with 7 positions matching TRBD1. CDR3 length equals 12 residues. V trimming: 5 bases; J trimming: 6 bases; junction bases outside the gene matches: 1. Germline lookup yields CDR1 LNHDA and CDR2 SQIVND (reference sequence). The CDR3 region has the DNA TGTGCCAGTAGTGCAGGGGGTCAGCCCCAGCATTTT. Translated: CASSAGGQPQHF.